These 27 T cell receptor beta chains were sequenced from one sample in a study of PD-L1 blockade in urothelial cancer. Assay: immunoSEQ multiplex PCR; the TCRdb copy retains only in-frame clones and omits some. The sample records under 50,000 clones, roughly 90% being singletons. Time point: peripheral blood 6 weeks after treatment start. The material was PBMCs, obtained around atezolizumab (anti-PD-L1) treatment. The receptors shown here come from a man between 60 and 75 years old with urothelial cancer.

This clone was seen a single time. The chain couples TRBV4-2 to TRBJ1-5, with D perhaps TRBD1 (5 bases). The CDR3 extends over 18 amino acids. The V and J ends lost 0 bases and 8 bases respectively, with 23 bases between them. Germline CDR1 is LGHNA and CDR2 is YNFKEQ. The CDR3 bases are TGTGCCAGCAGCCAAGAAGGGACCGGAGGGTGGTGGCTCGAGCCCCAGCATTTT. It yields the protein CASSQEGTGGWWLEPQHF.

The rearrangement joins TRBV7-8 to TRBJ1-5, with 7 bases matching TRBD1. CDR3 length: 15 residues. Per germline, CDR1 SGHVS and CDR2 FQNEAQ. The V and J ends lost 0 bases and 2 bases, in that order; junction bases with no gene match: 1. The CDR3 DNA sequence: TGTGCCAGCAGCTTAGCCGGACAGGGCAATCAGCCCCAGCATTTT. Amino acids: CASSLAGQGNQPQHF.

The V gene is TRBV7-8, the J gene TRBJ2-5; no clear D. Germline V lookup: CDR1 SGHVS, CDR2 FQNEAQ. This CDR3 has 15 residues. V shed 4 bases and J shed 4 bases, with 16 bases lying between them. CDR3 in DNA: TGTGCCAGCAGCTCCTGGCCCCGTTTTGGAGAGACCCAGTACTTC. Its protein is CASSSWPRFGETQYF.

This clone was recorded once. The CDR3 region is CASSLRDRGLAGELFF. As DNA, the CDR3 is TGTGCCAGCAGCCTGAGGGACAGGGGGCTTGCCGGGGAGCTGTTTTTT. The chain combines TRBV11-3 with TRBJ2-2, with 12 positions matching TRBD1. J was trimmed by 6 bases and V by 5 bases; bases with no gene match: 7. This CDR3 spans 16 amino acids. Germline assignment: CDR1 SGHNT and CDR2 YENEEA.

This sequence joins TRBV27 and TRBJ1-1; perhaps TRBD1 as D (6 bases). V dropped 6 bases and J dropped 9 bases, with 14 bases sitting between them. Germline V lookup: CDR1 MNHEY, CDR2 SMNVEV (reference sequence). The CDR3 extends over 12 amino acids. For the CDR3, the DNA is TGTGCCAGCAGCCCCCAGGGGCTGCAAGCTTTCTTT. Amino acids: CASSPQGLQAFF.

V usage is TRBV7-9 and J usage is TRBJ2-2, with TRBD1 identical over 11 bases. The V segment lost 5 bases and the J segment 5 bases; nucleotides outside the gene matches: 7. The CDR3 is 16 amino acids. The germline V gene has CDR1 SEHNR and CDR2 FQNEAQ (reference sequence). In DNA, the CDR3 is TGTGCCAGCAGCCTCCGGACAGGGGGCTGGACCGGGGAGCTGTTTTTT. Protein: CASSLRTGGWTGELFF.

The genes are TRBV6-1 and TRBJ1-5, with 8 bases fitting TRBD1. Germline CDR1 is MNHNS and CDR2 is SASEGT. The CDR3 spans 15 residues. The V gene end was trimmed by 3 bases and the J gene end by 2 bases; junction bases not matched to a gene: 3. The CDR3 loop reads CASSETGAGNQPQHF. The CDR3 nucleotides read TGTGCCAGCAGTGAGACAGGGGCCGGCAATCAGCCCCAGCATTTT.

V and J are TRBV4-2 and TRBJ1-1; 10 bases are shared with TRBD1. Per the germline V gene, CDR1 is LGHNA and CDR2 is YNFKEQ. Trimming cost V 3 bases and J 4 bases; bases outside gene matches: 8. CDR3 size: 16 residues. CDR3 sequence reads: CASSQNLGTGATEAFF. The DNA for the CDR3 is TGTGCCAGCAGCCAGAACTTGGGGACAGGGGCCACTGAAGCTTTCTTT.

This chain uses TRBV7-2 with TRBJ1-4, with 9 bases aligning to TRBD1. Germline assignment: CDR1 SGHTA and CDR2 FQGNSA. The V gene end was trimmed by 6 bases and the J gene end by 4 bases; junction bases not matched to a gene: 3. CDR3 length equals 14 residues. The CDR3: CASRGQGSNEKLFF. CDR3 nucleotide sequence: TGTGCCAGCAGAGGACAGGGGAGTAATGAAAAACTGTTTTTT.

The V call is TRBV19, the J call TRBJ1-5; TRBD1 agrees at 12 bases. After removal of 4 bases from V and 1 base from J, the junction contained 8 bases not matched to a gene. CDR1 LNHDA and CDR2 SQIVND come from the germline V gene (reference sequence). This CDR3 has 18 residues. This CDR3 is CASSTPGQGAVSNQPQHF. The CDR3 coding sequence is TGTGCCAGTAGTACTCCGGGACAGGGGGCGGTCAGCAATCAGCCCCAGCATTTT. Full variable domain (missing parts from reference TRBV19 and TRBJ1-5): DGGITQSPKYLFRKEGQNVTLSCEQNLNHDAMYWYRQDPGQGLRLIYYSQIVNDFQKGDIAEGYSVSREKKESFPLTVTSAQKNPTAFYLCASSTPGQGAVSNQPQHFGDGTRLSIL.

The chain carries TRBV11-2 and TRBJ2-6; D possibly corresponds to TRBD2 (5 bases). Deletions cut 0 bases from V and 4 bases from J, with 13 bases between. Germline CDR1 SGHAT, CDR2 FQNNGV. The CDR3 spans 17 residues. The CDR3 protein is CASSLEAGRLGANVLTF. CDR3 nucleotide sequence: TGTGCCAGCAGCTTAGAGGCGGGCAGGCTCGGGGCCAACGTCCTGACTTTC.

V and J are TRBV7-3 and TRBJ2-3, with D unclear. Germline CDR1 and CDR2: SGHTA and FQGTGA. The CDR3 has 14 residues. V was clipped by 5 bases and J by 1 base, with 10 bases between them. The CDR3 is CASSPSLGTDTQYF. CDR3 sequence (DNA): TGTGCCAGCAGCCCATCACTTGGCACAGATACGCAGTATTTT.

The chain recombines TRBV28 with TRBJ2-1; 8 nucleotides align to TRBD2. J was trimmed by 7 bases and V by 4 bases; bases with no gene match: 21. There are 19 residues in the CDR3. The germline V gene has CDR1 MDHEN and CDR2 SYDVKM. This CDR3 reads CASSSQLAGSLSSGNEQFF. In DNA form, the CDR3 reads TGTGCCAGCAGTTCACAGCTAGCGGGCTCCCTCTCCTCGGGGAATGAGCAGTTCTTC.

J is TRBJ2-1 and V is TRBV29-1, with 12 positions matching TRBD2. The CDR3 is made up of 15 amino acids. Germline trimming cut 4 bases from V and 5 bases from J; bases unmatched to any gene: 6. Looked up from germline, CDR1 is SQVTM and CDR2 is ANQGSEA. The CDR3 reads CSVASSGGANNEQFF. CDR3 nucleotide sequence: TGCAGCGTTGCTTCTAGCGGGGGGGCCAACAATGAGCAGTTCTTC.

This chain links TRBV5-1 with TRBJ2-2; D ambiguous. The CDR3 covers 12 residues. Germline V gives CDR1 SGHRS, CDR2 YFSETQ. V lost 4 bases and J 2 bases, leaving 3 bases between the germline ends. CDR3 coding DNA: TGCGCCAGCAGCCCTAACACCGGGGAGCTGTTTTTT. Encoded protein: CASSPNTGELFF.

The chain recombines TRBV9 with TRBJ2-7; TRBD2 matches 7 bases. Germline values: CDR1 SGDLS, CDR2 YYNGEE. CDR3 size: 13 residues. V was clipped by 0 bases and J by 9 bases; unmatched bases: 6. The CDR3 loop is CASSVVVGGSQYF. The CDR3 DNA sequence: TGTGCCAGCAGCGTAGTTGTGGGAGGGTCGCAGTACTTC.

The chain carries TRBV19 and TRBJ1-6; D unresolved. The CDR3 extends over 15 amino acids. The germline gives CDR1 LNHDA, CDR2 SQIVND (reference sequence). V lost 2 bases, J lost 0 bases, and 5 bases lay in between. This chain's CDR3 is CASSIWSSYNSPLHF. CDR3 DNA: TGTGCCAGTAGTATATGGAGCTCCTATAATTCACCCCTCCACTTT.

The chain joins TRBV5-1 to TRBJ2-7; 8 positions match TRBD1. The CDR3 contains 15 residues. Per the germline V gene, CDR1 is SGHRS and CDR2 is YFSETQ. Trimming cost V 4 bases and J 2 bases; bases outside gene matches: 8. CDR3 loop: CASSHGQGRAYEQYF. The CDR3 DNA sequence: TGCGCCAGCAGCCATGGACAGGGAAGGGCCTACGAGCAGTACTTC. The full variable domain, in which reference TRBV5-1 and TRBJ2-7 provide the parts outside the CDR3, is KAGVTQTPRYLIKTRGQQVTLSCSPISGHRSVSWYQQTPGQGLQFLFEYFSETQRNKGNFPGRFSGRQFSNSRSEMNVSTLELGDSALYLCASSHGQGRAYEQYFGPGTRLTVT.

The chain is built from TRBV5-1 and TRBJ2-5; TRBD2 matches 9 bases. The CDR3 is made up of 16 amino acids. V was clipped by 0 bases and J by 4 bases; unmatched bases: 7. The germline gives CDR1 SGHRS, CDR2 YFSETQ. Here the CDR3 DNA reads TGCGCCAGCAGCTTGGCGCCGGCGGGAGGGCGAGAGACCCAGTACTTC. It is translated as CASSLAPAGGRETQYF.

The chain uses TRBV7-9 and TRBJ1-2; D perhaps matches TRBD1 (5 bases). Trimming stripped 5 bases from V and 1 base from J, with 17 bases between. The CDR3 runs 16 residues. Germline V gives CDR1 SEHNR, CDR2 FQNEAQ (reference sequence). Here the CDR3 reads CASSKTATFYNYGYTF. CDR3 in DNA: TGTGCCAGCAGCAAGACAGCTACCTTCTATAACTATGGCTACACCTTC. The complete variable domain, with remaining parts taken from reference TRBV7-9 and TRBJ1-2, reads DTGVSQNPRHKITKRGQNVTFRCDPISEHNRLYWYRQTLGQGPEFLTYFQNEAQLEKSRLLSDRFSAERPKGSFSTLEIQRTEQGDSAMYLCASSKTATFYNYGYTFGSGTRLTVV.

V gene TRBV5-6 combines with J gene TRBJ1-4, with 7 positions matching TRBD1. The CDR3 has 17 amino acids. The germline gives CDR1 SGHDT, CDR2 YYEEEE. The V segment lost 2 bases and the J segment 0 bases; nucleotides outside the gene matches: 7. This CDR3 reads CASSFTGDVATNEKLFF. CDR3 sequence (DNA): TGTGCCAGCAGCTTTACAGGGGACGTCGCAACTAATGAAAAACTGTTTTTT.

In DNA, the CDR3 is TGTGCCAGCAGCTCGACAGGGTATGATGAAAAACTGTTTTTT. The encoded protein is CASSSTGYDEKLFF. The chain has TRBV7-9 and TRBJ1-4; TRBD1 aligns across 7 bases. Germline trimming cut 4 bases from V and 6 bases from J; bases unmatched to any gene: 5. This CDR3 spans 14 amino acids. Germline V lookup: CDR1 SEHNR, CDR2 FQNEAQ (reference sequence).

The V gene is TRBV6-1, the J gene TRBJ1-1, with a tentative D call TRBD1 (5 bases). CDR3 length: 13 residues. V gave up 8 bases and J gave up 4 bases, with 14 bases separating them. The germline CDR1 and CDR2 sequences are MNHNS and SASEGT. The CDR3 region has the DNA TGTGCCAGCCCCGCGGGGGTGAGCACTGAAGCTTTCTTT. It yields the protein CASPAGVSTEAFF.

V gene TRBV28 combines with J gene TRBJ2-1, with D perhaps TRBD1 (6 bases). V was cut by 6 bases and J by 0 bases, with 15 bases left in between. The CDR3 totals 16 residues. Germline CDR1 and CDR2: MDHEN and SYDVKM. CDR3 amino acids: CASSKRQASSYNEQFF. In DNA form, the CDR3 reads TGTGCCAGCAGCAAAAGACAGGCGAGCTCCTACAATGAGCAGTTCTTC.

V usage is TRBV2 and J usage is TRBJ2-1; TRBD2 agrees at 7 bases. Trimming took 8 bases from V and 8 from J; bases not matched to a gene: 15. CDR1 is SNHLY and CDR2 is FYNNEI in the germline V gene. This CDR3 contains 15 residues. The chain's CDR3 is CASLSRGTNRDEQFF. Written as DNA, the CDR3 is TGTGCCAGCCTCTCGCGGGGGACGAATCGAGATGAGCAGTTCTTC.

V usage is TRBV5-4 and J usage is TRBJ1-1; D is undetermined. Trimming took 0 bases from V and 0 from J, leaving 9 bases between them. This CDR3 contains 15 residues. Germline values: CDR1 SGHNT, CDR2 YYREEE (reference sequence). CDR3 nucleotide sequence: TGTGCCAGCAGCTTGGGCGGGCGGATGAACACTGAAGCTTTCTTT. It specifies CASSLGGRMNTEAFF.

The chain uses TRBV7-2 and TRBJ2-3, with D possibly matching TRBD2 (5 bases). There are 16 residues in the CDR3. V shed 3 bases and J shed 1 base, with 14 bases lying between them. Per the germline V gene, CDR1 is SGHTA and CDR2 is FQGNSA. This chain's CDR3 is CASSFSWTGGTDTQYF. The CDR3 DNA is TGTGCCAGCAGCTTCTCTTGGACCGGGGGCACAGATACGCAGTATTTT.